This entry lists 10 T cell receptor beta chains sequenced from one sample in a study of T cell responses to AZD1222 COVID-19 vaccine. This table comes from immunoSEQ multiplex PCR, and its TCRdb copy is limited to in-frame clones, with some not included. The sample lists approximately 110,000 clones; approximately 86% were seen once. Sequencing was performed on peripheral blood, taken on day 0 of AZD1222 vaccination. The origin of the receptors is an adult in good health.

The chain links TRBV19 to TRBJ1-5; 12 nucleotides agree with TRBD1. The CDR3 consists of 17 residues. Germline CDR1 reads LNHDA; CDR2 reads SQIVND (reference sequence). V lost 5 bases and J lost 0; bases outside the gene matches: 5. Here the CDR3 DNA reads TGTGCCAGTAGTGGGACAGGGGGCAGATCTAGCAATCAGCCCCAGCATTTT. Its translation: CASSGTGGRSSNQPQHF.

CDR3 nucleotide sequence: TGTGCCAGCAGTCCAACCGGGACAGGGTCTTCACCCCTCCACTTT. Its protein is CASSPTGTGSSPLHF. This chain connects TRBV6-5 to TRBJ1-6, with TRBD1 identical over 9 bases. The trim removed 5 bases at V and 9 bases at J, leaving 8 bases unmatched. Germline V CDR1 and CDR2: MNHEY, SVGAGI. CDR3 size: 15 residues.

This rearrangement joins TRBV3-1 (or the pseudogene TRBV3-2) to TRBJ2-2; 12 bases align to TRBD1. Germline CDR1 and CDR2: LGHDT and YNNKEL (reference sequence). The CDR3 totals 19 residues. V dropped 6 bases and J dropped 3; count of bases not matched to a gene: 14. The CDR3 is CASRISTGTGGFDTGELFF. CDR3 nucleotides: TGTGCCAGCAGGATCTCAACTGGGACAGGGGGCTTCGACACCGGGGAGCTGTTTTTT.

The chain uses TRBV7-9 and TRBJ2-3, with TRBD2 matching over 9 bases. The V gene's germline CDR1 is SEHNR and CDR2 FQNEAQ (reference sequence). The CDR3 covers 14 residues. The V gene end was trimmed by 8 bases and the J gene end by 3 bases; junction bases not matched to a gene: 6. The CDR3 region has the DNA TGTGCCAGCTTGATGACTAGCGGAACAGATACGCAGTATTTT. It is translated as CASLMTSGTDTQYF.

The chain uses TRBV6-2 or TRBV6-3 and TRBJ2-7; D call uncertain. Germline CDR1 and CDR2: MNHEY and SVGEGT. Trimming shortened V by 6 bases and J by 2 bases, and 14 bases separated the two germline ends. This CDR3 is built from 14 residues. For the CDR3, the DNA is TGTGCCAGCAGCCCTCCCGGAGTCGCCTACGAGCAGTACTTC. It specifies CASSPPGVAYEQYF.

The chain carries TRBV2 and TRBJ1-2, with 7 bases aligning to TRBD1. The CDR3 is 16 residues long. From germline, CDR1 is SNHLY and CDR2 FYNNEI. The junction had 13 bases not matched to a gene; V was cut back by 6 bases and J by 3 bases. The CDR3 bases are TGTGCCAGCAGAAGAGGAGTAACAGGGGTTGACTATGGCTACACCTTC. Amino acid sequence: CASRRGVTGVDYGYTF. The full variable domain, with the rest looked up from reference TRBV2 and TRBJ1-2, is EPEVTQTPSHQVTQMGQEVILRCVPISNHLYFYWYRQILGQKVEFLVSFYNNEISEKSEIFDDQFSVERPDGSNFTLKIRSTKLEDSAMYFCASRRGVTGVDYGYTFGSGTRLTVV.

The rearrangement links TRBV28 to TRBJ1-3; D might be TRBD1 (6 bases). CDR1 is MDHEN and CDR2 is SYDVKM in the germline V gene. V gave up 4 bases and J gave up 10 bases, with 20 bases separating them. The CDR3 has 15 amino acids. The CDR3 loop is CASSSEGDRIGTIYF. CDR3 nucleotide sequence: TGTGCCAGCAGTTCGGAGGGTGACAGGATAGGAACCATATATTTT.

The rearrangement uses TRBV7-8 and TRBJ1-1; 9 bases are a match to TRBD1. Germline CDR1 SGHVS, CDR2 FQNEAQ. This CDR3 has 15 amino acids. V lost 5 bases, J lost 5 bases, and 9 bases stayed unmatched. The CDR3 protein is CASSVRDRARTEAFF. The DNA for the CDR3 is TGTGCCAGCAGCGTCCGGGACAGGGCGAGGACTGAAGCTTTCTTT.

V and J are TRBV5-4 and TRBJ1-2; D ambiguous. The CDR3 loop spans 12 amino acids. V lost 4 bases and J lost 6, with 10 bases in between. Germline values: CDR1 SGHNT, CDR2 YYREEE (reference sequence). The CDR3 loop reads CASSAISDGYTF. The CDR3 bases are TGTGCCAGCAGCGCCATCTCTGATGGCTACACCTTC.

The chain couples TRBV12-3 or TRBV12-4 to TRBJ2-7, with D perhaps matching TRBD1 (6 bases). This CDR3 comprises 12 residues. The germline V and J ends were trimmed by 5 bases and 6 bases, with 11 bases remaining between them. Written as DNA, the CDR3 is TGTGCCAGCAGTCCCGGGACAACCGAGCAGTACTTC. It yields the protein CASSPGTTEQYF.